This T cell receptor beta chain was obtained from a study of blood T cell repertoires in COVID-19. Overall study context: T cells, B-cell-depleted T cells, or PBMCs provided the cDNA or gDNA that served as material.

TCRdb keeps only in-frame clones here, not all; method: immunoSEQ multiplex PCR. The profile shows roughly 100,000 clones, 70% to 80% of them singletons. Germline V gene lookup returns CDR1 PRHDT and CDR2 FYEKMQ (reference sequence). The CDR3 spans 14 residues. V dropped 2 bases and J dropped 4 bases, with 11 bases sitting between them. The specimen sequenced was peripheral blood. The sequence came from a man at least 80 years old with COVID-19, enrolled during active disease. J is TRBJ1-2 and V is TRBV13; no reliable D call. Written as DNA, the CDR3 is TGTGCCAGCAGCTTATCCGGAGGAGGCTATGGCTACACCTTC. This sequence encodes CASSLSGGGYGYTF.